This T cell receptor beta chain was profiled in a study of T cells in Graves' hyperthyroidism and ophthalmopathy. Overall study findings and caveats: Blood also showed most of the thyroid clonotypes that were expanded above 0.001.

With 6 bases removed from V and 3 bases from J, the gap between germline ends came to 20 bases. Germline V gives CDR1 DFQATT, CDR2 SNEGSKA (reference sequence). The CDR3 contains 15 residues. RNA transcripts were the template for amplifying TCR beta CDR3 regions. RT-PCR in the first round (using the HTBI primer set) targeted the TCR CDR3. TCRdb itself ran the multiplex PCR reads through MiXCR, one entry per CDR3 protein. Here the sample spans over 450,000 distinct CDR3 sequences, roughly 14% being singletons. Ten or more counts support this clonotype. Its antigen is unidentified. Sequencing was performed on blood. The source of this sequence is a woman between 18 and 29 years old with Graves' hyperthyroidism. The rearrangement uses TRBV20-1 and TRBJ1-1; D gene ambiguous. CDR3 residues: CSALGGPAADTEAFF. As DNA, the CDR3 is TGCAGTGCCCTCGGCGGGCCAGCGGCGGACACTGAAGCTTTCTTT.